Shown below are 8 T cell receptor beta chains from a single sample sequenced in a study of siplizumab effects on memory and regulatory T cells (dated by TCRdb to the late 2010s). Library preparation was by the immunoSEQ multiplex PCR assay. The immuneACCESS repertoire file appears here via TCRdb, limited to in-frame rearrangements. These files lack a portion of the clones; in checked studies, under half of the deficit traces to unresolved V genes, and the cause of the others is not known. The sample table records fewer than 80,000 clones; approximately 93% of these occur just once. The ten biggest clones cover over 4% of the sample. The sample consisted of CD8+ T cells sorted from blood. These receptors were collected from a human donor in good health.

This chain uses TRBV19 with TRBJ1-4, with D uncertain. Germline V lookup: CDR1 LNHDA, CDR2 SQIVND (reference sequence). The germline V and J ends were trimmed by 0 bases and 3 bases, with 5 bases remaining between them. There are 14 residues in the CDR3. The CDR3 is CASSIDSSNEKLFF. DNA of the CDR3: TGTGCCAGTAGTATAGATTCCTCTAATGAAAAACTGTTTTTT.

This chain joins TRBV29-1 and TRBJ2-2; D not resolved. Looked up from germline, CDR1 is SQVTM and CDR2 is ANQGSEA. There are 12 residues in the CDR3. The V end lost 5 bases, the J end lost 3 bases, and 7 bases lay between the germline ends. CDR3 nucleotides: TGCAGCGTTCTGGGATACACCGGGGAGCTGTTTTTT. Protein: CSVLGYTGELFF.

The CDR3 DNA reads as TGTGCCAGCAGCGTAGGCTTGGGGAAAGAGACCCAGTACTTC. It is translated as CASSVGLGKETQYF. The chain couples TRBV9 to TRBJ2-5, with D unresolved. The germline V and J ends were trimmed by 0 bases and 3 bases, with 9 bases remaining between them. The CDR3 length is 14 residues. Germline CDR1 reads SGDLS; CDR2 reads YYNGEE. The full variable domain, with the rest looked up from reference TRBV9 and TRBJ2-5, is DSGVTQTPKHLITATGQRVTLRCSPRSGDLSVYWYQQSLDQGLQFLIQYYNGEERAKGNILERFSAQQFPDLHSELNLSSLELGDSALYFCASSVGLGKETQYFGPGTRLLVL.

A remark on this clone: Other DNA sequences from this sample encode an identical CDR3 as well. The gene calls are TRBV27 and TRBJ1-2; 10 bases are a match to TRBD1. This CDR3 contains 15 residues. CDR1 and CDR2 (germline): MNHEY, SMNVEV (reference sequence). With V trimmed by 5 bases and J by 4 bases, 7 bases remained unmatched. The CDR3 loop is CASSLTGGIGYGYTF. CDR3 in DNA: TGTGCCAGCAGTCTGACAGGGGGCATTGGCTATGGCTACACCTTC.

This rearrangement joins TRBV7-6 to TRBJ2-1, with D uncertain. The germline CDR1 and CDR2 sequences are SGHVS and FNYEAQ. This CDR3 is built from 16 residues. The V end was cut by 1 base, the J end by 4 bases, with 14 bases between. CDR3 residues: CASSLEVGRMYNEQFF. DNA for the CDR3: TGTGCCAGCAGCTTAGAGGTCGGACGGATGTACAATGAGCAGTTCTTC.

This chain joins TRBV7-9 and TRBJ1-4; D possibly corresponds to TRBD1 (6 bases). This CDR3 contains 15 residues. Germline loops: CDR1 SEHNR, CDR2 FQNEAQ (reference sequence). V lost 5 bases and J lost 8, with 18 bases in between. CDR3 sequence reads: CASSGLWGAREKLFF. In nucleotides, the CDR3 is TGTGCCAGCAGCGGGCTTTGGGGGGCACGGGAAAAACTGTTTTTT.

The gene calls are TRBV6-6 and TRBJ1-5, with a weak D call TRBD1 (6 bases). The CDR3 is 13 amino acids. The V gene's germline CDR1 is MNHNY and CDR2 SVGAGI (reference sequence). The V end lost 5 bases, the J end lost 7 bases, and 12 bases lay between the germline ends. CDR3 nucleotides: TGTGCCAGCAGTCCCCCCGGGGGCCAGCCCCAGCATTTT. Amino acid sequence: CASSPPGGQPQHF.

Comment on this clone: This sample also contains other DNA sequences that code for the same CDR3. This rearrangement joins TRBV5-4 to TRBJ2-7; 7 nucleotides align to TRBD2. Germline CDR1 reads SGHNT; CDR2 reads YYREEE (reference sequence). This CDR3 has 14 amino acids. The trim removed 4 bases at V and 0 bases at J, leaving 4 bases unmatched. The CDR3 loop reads CASSPSGGSYEQYF. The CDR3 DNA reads TGTGCCAGCAGCCCTAGCGGCGGCTCCTACGAGCAGTACTTC.